The rows below give T cell receptor beta chains drawn from one sample of a study of CD8+CD57+ T cells in acquired aplastic anemia. TCRdb re-called the reads through MiXCR, storing one row per CDR3 protein. The sample contains around 120,000 distinct CDR3 sequences, approximately 36% of which appear only once. The sequencing sample was made of sorted CD4+, CD8+, or CD8+CD57+ T cells (not recorded which) from PBMCs. Source of these receptors: a human donor with aplastic anemia. Each CDR3 is given with its conserved first and last residue. Each record gives: V gene, D gene, clone size, J gene, CDR3 protein, CDR3 DNA. D genes are given only for firm matches. The listing skips clone size in some rows; elsewhere it reads once, few, many or a size class.

V gene: TRBV10-2; D gene: TRBD1; clone size: -; J gene: TRBJ1-2; CDR3 protein: CASSFRGNYGYTF; CDR3 DNA: TGCGCCAGCAGTTTCAGGGGGAACTATGGCTACACCTTC
V gene: TRBV5-6; D gene: -; clone size: -; J gene: TRBJ1-6; CDR3 protein: CASSLPHSPLHF; CDR3 DNA: TGTGCCAGCAGCTTGCCGCATTCACCCCTCCACTTT
V gene: TRBV7-9; D gene: -; clone size: -; J gene: TRBJ2-1; CDR3 protein: CASERNEQFF; CDR3 DNA: TGTGCCAGTGAGCGGAATGAGCAGTTCTTC
V gene: TRBV10-2; D gene: TRBD1; clone size: -; J gene: TRBJ1-3; CDR3 protein: CASSEARGSGNTIYF; CDR3 DNA: TGCGCCAGCAGTGAGGCCAGGGGGTCTGGAAACACCATATATTTT
V gene: TRBV29-1; D gene: -; clone size: -; J gene: TRBJ1-1; CDR3 protein: CSAVSSRNTEAFF; CDR3 DNA: TGCAGCGCCGTATCCTCCAGGAACACTGAAGCTTTCTTT
V gene: TRBV7-8; D gene: -; clone size: few; J gene: TRBJ1-2; CDR3 protein: CASSPPNGQTNTF; CDR3 DNA: TGTGCCAGCAGTCCCCCAAATGGGCAGACGAACACCTTC
V gene: TRBV19; D gene: -; clone size: few; J gene: TRBJ2-4; CDR3 protein: CANGGGWDIQYF; CDR3 DNA: TGTGCCAACGGAGGGGGCTGGGACATTCAGTACTTC
V gene: TRBV12-3/TRBV12-4; D gene: TRBD1; clone size: once; J gene: TRBJ2-7; CDR3 protein: CASRQRTGSYEQYF; CDR3 DNA: TGTGCCAGCAGGCAAAGGACAGGGAGCTACGAGCAGTACTTC
V gene: TRBV7-2; D gene: -; clone size: -; J gene: TRBJ2-7; CDR3 protein: CASSYGQTEQYF; CDR3 DNA: TGTGCCAGCAGCTACGGACAGACCGAGCAGTACTTC
V gene: TRBV6-6; D gene: -; clone size: many; J gene: TRBJ2-5; CDR3 protein: CASRNTKVETQYF; CDR3 DNA: TGTGCCAGCAGGAACACAAAGGTAGAGACCCAGTACTTC
V gene: TRBV10-3; D gene: -; clone size: many; J gene: TRBJ1-6; CDR3 protein: CAISGIPSSYNSPLHF; CDR3 DNA: TGTGCCATCAGTGGAATCCCGAGCTCCTATAATTCACCCCTCCACTTT
V gene: TRBV20-1; D gene: TRBD1; clone size: many; J gene: TRBJ1-2; CDR3 protein: CSARDPGQINYGYTF; CDR3 DNA: TGCAGTGCTAGAGACCCGGGACAGATTAACTATGGCTACACCTTC
V gene: TRBV27; D gene: TRBD2; clone size: few; J gene: TRBJ2-5; CDR3 protein: CASKAGGVETQYF; CDR3 DNA: TGTGCCAGCAAGGCGGGGGGCGTAGAGACCCAGTACTTC
V gene: TRBV10-3; D gene: -; clone size: -; J gene: TRBJ2-1; CDR3 protein: CASLLSPLHNEQFF; CDR3 DNA: TGTGCCAGCCTCTTGTCCCCCCTTCACAATGAGCAGTTCTTC
V gene: TRBV9; D gene: TRBD2; clone size: many; J gene: TRBJ2-1; CDR3 protein: CASSAGGRGSGAYNEQFF; CDR3 DNA: TGTGCCAGCAGCGCGGGGGGGAGAGGTAGCGGGGCCTACAATGAGCAGTTCTTC
V gene: TRBV7-2; D gene: TRBD2; clone size: many; J gene: TRBJ2-3; CDR3 protein: CASSLKTSGPDTQYF; CDR3 DNA: TGTGCCAGCAGCTTAAAGACTAGCGGGCCAGATACGCAGTATTTT
V gene: TRBV3-1; D gene: -; clone size: -; J gene: TRBJ2-7; CDR3 protein: CASSRPKTGEQYF; CDR3 DNA: TGTGCCAGCAGCCGTCCGAAGACAGGCGAGCAGTACTTC
V gene: TRBV6-1; D gene: -; clone size: many; J gene: TRBJ1-4; CDR3 protein: CASSDAHGTNEKLFF; CDR3 DNA: TGTGCCAGCAGTGATGCCCACGGTACTAATGAAAAACTGTTTTTT
V gene: TRBV11-2; D gene: TRBD1; clone size: many; J gene: TRBJ1-2; CDR3 protein: CASSTGTGDYGYTF; CDR3 DNA: TGTGCCAGCAGCACGGGGACAGGGGACTATGGCTACACCTTC
V gene: TRBV24-1; D gene: -; clone size: many; J gene: TRBJ1-1; CDR3 protein: CATMDSLGTEAFF; CDR3 DNA: TGTGCCACAATGGACAGCTTGGGCACTGAAGCTTTCTTT
V gene: TRBV6-1; D gene: -; clone size: few; J gene: TRBJ2-2; CDR3 protein: CASSLYDDGELFF; CDR3 DNA: TGTGCCAGCAGCCTCTACGACGACGGGGAGCTGTTTTTT
V gene: TRBV20-1; D gene: TRBD1; clone size: -; J gene: TRBJ1-2; CDR3 protein: CSAQGAEYGYTF; CDR3 DNA: TGCAGTGCTCAGGGGGCGGAATATGGCTACACCTTC
V gene: TRBV2; D gene: -; clone size: -; J gene: TRBJ1-6; CDR3 protein: CASSYEYSPLHF; CDR3 DNA: TGTGCCAGCAGTTACGAGTATTCACCCCTCCACTTT
V gene: TRBV20-1; D gene: TRBD2; clone size: -; J gene: TRBJ2-1; CDR3 protein: CSAGRTSGDNEQFF; CDR3 DNA: TGCAGTGCTGGCCGGACTAGCGGGGACAATGAGCAGTTCTTC
V gene: TRBV4-1; D gene: TRBD2; clone size: few; J gene: TRBJ2-3; CDR3 protein: CASSQDEGAAGGGTDTQYF; CDR3 DNA: TGCGCCAGCAGCCAAGACGAGGGGGCTGCGGGGGGGGGCACAGATACGCAGTATTTT
V gene: TRBV25-1; D gene: -; clone size: -; J gene: TRBJ2-7; CDR3 protein: CASSPRPGAGPNEQYF; CDR3 DNA: TGTGCCAGCAGCCCACGGCCCGGTGCAGGCCCCAACGAGCAGTACTTC
V gene: TRBV11-1; D gene: TRBD1; clone size: -; J gene: TRBJ2-5; CDR3 protein: CASSQSPGQGIQETQYF; CDR3 DNA: TGTGCCAGCAGCCAAAGTCCGGGACAGGGTATCCAAGAGACCCAGTACTTC
V gene: TRBV7-9; D gene: TRBD2; clone size: many; J gene: TRBJ2-2; CDR3 protein: CASSFRTSPRPGELFF; CDR3 DNA: TGTGCCAGCAGCTTTCGGACTAGCCCGCGACCCGGGGAGCTGTTTTTT